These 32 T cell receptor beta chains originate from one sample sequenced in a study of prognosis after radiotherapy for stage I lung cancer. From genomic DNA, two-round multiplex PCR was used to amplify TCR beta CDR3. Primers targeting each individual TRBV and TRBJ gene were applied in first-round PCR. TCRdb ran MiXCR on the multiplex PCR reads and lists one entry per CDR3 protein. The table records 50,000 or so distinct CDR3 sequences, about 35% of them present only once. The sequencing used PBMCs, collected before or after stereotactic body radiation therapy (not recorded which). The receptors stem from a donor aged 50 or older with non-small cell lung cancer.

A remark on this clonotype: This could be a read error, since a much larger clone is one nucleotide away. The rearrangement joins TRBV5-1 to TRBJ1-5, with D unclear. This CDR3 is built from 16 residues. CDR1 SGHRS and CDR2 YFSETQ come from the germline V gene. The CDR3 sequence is CASSPPPQAFNKPQHF. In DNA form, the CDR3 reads TGCGCCAGCAGCCCCCCCCCCCAGGCGTTCAATAAGCCCCAGCATTTT. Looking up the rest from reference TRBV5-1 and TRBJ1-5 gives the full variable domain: KAGVTQTPRYLIKTRGQQVTLSCSPISGHRSVSWYQQTPGQGLQFLFEYFSETQRNKGNFPGRFSGRQFSNSRSEMNVSTLELGDSALYLCASSPPPQAFNKPQHFGDGTRLSIL.

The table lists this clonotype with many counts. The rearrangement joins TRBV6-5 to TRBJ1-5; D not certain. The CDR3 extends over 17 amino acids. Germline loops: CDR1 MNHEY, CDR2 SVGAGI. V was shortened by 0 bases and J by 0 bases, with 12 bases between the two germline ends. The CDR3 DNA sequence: TGTGCCAGCAGTTACTCGAAGTGGGCTTATAGCAATCAGCCCCAGCATTTT. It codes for CASSYSKWAYSNQPQHF.

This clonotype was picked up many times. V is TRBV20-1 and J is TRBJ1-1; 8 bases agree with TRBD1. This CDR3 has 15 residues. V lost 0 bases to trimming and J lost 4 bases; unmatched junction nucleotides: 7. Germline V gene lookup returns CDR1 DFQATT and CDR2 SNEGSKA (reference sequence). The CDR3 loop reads CSARDADRGGTEAFF. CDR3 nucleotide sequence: TGCAGTGCTAGAGATGCCGACAGGGGAGGCACTGAAGCTTTCTTT.

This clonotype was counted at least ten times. The CDR3 DNA sequence: TGTGCCAGCAGTCCTCCACTGGCTAAGGAAACCCTCCACTTT. Translated: CASSPPLAKETLHF. This chain joins TRBV7-9 and TRBJ1-6; no definite D call. Germline CDR1 reads SEHNR; CDR2 reads FQNEAQ (reference sequence). The CDR3 is 14 amino acids. Trimming removed 6 bases at V and 14 bases at J, with 20 bases between.

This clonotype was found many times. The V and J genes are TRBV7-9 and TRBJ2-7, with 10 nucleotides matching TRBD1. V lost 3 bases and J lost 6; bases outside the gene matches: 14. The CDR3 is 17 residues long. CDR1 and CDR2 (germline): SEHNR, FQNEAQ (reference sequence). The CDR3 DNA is TGTGCCAGCAGCTTGGGTGTATCCGGGACAGGGGTCGGCGAGCAGTACTTC. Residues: CASSLGVSGTGVGEQYF.

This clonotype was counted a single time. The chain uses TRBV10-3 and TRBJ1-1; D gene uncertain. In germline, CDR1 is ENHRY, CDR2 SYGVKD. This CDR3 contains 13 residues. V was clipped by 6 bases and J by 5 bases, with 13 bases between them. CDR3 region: CAISLQIKTEAFF. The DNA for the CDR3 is TGTGCCATCAGCCTTCAGATAAAAACTGAAGCTTTCTTT.

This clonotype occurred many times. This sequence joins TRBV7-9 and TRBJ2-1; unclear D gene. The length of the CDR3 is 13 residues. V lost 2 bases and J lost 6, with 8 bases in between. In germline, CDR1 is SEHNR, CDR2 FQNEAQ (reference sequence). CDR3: CASSLSSANEQFF. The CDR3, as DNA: TGTGCCAGCAGCTTATCCTCCGCCAATGAGCAGTTCTTC.

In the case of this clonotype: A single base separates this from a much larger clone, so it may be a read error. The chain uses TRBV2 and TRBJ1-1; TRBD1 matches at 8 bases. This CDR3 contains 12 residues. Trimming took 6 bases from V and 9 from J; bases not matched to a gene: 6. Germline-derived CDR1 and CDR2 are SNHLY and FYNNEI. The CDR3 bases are TGTGCCAGCAGGACGGACAGGGACAAAGCTTTCTTT. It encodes CASRTDRDKAFF. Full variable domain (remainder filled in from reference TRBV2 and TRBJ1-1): EPEVTQTPSHQVTQMGQEVILRCVPISNHLYFYWYRQILGQKVEFLVSFYNNEISEKSEIFDDQFSVERPDGSNFTLKIRSTKLEDSAMYFCASRTDRDKAFFGQGTRLTVV.

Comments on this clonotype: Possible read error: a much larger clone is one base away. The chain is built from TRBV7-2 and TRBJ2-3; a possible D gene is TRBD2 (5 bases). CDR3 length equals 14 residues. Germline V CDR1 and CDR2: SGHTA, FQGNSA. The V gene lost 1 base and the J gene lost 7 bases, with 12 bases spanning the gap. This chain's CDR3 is CASSLERATYTQYF. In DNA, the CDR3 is TGTGCCAGCAGCTTAGAGAGGGCTACCTATACGCAGTATTTT.

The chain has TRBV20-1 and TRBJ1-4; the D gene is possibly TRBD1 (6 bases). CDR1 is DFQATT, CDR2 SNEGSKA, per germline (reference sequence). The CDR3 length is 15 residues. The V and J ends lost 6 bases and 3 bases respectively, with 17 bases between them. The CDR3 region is CSATSGESANEKLFF. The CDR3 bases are TGCAGTGCCACCTCAGGGGAGTCAGCTAATGAAAAACTGTTTTTT.

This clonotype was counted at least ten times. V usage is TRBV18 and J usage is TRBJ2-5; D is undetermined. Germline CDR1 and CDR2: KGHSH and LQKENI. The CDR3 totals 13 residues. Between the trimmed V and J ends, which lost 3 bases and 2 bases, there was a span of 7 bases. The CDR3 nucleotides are TGTGCCAGCTCACCGGGCCGGCAAGAGACCCAGTACTTC. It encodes CASSPGRQETQYF.

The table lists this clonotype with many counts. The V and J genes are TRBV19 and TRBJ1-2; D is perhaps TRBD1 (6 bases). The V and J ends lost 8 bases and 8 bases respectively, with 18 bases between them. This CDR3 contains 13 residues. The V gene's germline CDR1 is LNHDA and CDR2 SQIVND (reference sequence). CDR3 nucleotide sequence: TGTGCCAGTGAAACCCAGGGGAGTTGGGGCTACACCTTC. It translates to CASETQGSWGYTF.

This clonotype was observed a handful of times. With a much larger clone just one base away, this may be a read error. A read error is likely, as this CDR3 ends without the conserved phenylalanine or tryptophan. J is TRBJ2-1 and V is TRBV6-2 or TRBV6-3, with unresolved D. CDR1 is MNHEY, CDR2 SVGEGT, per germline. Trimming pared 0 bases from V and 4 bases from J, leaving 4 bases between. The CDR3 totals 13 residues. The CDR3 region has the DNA TGTGCCAGCAGTTACTCGGGTTACAATGAGCAGTTCCTC. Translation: CASSYSGYNEQFL.

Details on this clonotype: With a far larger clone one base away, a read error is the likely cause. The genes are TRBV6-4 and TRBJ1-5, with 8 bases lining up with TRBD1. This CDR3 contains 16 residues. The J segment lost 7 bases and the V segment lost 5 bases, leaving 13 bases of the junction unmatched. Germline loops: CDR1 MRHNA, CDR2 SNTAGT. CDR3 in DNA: TGTGCCAGCAGTTCCCAAGCAGGGGGCGCATGCCAGCCCCAGCATTTT. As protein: CASSSQAGGACQPQHF.

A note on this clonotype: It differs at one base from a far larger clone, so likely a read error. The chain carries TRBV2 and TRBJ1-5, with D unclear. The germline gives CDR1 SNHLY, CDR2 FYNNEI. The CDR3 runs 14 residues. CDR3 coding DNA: TGCGCCAGCAGCGCCGGGTACAGAGGCCAGCCCCAGCATTTT. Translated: CASSAGYRGQPQHF.

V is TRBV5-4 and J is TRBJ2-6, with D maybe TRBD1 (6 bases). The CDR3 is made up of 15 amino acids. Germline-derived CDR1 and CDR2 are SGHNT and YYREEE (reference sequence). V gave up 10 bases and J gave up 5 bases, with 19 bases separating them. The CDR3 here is CASHARTDWANVLTF. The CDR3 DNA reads TGTGCCTCCCATGCAAGGACAGACTGGGCCAACGTCCTGACTTTC.

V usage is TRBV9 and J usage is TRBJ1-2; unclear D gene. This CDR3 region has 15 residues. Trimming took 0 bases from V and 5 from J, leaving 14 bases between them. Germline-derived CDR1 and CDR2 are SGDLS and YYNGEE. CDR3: CASSVENSFRYGYTF. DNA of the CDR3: TGTGCCAGCAGCGTAGAGAACAGCTTTCGTTATGGCTACACCTTC.

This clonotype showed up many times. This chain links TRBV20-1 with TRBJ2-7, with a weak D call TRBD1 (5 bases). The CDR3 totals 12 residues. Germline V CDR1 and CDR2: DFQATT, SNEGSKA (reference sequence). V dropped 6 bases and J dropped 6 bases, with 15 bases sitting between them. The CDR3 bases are TGCAGTGCCCGGACACGGTCGGCCGAGCAGTACTTC. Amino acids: CSARTRSAEQYF.

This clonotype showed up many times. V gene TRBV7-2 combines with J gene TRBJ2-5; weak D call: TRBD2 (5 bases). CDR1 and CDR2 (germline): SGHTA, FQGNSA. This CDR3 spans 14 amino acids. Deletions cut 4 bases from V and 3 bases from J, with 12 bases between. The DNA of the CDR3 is TGTGCCAGCAGCTCCTACTACGGGGAAGAGACCCAGTACTTC. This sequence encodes CASSSYYGEETQYF.

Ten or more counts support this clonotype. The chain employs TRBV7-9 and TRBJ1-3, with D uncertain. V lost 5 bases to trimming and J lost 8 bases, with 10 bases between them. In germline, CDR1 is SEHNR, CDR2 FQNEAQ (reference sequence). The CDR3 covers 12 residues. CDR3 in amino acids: CASSPQLYTIYF. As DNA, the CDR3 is TGTGCCAGCAGCCCTCAGTTATACACCATATATTTT.

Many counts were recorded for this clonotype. The chain's CDR3 is CASSEGGYSGANVLTF. Here the CDR3 DNA reads TGTGCCAGCAGTGAAGGGGGCTATTCTGGGGCCAACGTCCTGACTTTC. The rearrangement joins TRBV2 to TRBJ2-6, with D maybe TRBD1 (5 bases). This CDR3 comprises 16 residues. V lost 1 base to trimming and J lost 1 base, with 8 bases between them. Germline values: CDR1 SNHLY, CDR2 FYNNEI.

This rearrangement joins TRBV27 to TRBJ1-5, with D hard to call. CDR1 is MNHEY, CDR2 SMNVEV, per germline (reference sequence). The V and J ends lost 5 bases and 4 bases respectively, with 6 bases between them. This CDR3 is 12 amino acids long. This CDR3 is CASSPLNQPQHF. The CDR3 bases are TGTGCCAGCAGTCCACTAAATCAGCCCCAGCATTTT.

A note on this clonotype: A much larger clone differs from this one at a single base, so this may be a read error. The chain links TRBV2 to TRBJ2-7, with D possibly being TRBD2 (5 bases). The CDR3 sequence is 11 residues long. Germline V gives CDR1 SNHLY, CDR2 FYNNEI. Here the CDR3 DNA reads TGTGCCGGCAGTGAACTAGTGGAGCAGTACTTC. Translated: CAGSELVEQYF.

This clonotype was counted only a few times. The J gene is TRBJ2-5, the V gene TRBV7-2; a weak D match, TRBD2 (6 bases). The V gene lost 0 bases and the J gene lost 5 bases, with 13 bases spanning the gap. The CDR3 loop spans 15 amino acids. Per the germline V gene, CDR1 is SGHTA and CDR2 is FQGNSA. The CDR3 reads CASSLAGLTLETQYF. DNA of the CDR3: TGTGCCAGCAGCTTAGCCGGACTAACTCTTGAGACCCAGTACTTC.

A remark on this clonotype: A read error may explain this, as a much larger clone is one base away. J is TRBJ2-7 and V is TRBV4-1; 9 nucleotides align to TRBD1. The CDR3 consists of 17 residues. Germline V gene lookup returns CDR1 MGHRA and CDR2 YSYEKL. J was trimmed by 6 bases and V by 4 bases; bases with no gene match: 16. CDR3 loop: CASSPHRFWTGVSEQYF. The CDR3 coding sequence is TGCGCCAGCAGCCCCCACAGGTTCTGGACAGGGGTCTCCGAGCAGTACTTC.

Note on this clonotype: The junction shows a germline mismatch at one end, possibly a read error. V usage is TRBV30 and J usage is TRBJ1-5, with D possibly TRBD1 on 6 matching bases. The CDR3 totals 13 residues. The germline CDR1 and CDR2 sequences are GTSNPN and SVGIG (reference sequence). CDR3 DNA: TGTGCCTGGAGTGTAGGGGGGCGGCAGACCCAACATTTT. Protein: CAWSVGGRQTQHF.

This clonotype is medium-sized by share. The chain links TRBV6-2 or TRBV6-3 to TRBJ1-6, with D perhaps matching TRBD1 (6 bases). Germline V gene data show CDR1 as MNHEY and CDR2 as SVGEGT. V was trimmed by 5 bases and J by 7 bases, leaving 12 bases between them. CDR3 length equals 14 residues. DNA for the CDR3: TGTGCCAGCAGTGGTGGGGGCGCCAATTCACCCCTCCACTTT. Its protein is CASSGGGANSPLHF.

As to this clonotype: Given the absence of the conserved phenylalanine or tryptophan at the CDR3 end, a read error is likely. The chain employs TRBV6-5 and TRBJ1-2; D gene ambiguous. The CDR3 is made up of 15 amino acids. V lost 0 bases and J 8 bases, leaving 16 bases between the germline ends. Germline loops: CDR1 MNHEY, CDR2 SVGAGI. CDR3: CASSYSNAHGGGYTS. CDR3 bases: TGTGCCAGCAGTTACTCGAATGCCCATGGAGGGGGCTACACCTCC.

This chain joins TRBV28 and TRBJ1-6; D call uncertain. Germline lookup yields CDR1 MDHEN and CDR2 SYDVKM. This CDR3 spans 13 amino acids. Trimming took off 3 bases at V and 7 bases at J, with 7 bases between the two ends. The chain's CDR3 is CASSFRPNSPLHF. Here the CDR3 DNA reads TGTGCCAGCAGTTTCCGCCCGAATTCACCCCTCCACTTT.

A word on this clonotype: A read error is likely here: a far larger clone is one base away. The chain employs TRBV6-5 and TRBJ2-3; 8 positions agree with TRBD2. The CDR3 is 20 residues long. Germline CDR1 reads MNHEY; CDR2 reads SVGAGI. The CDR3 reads CASSHSGLAAPSQLTDTQYF. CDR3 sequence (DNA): TGTGCCAGCAGTCACTCCGGACTAGCCGCTCCTTCCCAACTCACAGATACGCAGTATTTT.

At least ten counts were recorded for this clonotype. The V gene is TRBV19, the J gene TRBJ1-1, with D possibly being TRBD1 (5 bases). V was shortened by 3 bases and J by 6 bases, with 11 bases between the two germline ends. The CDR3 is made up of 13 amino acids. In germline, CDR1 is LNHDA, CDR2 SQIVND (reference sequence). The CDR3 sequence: CASSIPRDAEAFF. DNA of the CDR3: TGTGCCAGTAGTATCCCCAGGGACGCTGAAGCTTTCTTT. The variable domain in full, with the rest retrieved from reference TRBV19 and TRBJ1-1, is DGGITQSPKYLFRKEGQNVTLSCEQNLNHDAMYWYRQDPGQGLRLIYYSQIVNDFQKGDIAEGYSVSREKKESFPLTVTSAQKNPTAFYLCASSIPRDAEAFFGQGTRLTVV.

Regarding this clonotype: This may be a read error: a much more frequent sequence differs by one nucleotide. The CDR3 is CASSNHGDTEAFF. DNA for the CDR3: TGTGCCAGCAGTAACCACGGGGACACTGAAGCTTTCTTT. The gene calls are TRBV12-3 or TRBV12-4 and TRBJ1-1, with D unresolved. V lost 5 bases to trimming and J lost 3 bases, with 10 bases between them. This CDR3 is built from 13 residues.